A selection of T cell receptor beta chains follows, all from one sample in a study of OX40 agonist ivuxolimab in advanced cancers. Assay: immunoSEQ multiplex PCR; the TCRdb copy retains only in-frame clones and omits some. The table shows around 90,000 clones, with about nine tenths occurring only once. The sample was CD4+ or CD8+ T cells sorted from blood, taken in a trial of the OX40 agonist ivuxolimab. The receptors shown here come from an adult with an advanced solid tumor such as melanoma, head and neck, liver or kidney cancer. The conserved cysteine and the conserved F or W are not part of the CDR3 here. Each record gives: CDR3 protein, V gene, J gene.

CDR3 protein: AWRIDRTGNTIY; V gene: TRBV30; J gene: TRBJ1-3
CDR3 protein: ASTPEGSFGSPLH; V gene: TRBV6-5; J gene: TRBJ1-6
CDR3 protein: ASGSADTSSYEQY; V gene: TRBV2; J gene: TRBJ2-7
CDR3 protein: ASSVGPKGGTTGELF; V gene: TRBV9; J gene: TRBJ2-2
CDR3 protein: ASSYSRGPQETQY; V gene: TRBV6-5; J gene: TRBJ2-5
CDR3 protein: ASSFLRTGEQETQY; V gene: TRBV5-6; J gene: TRBJ2-5
CDR3 protein: SVRTGREGEQY; V gene: TRBV29-1; J gene: TRBJ2-7
CDR3 protein: AWKGAIPYNEQF; V gene: TRBV30; J gene: TRBJ2-1
CDR3 protein: ASSGGGYGYT; V gene: TRBV2; J gene: TRBJ1-2
CDR3 protein: ASSPADLLSYEQY; V gene: TRBV7-8; J gene: TRBJ2-7
CDR3 protein: ASSLLGGGLGTQY; V gene: TRBV7-2; J gene: TRBJ2-5
CDR3 protein: TSSQGQVNYGYT; V gene: TRBV1; J gene: TRBJ1-2
CDR3 protein: ASSSNRGEVTQY; V gene: TRBV7-9; J gene: TRBJ2-3
CDR3 protein: ASRGGQGVTLH; V gene: TRBV6-5; J gene: TRBJ1-6
CDR3 protein: ASSPRPGTGRIGVLVNEQF; V gene: TRBV9; J gene: TRBJ2-1
CDR3 protein: ASSHRVTGELF; V gene: TRBV25-1; J gene: TRBJ2-2
CDR3 protein: ASSYSKRIGGTIY; V gene: TRBV6-5; J gene: TRBJ1-3
CDR3 protein: ASSLRLLDTQY; V gene: TRBV7-6; J gene: TRBJ2-3
CDR3 protein: ASSPGERANTGELF; V gene: TRBV5-1; J gene: TRBJ2-2
CDR3 protein: ASGGTGSSYGYT; V gene: TRBV6-5; J gene: TRBJ1-2
CDR3 protein: ASSFEGGRDSPLH; V gene: TRBV5-1; J gene: TRBJ1-6
CDR3 protein: ASSSTGGARTDTQY; V gene: TRBV9; J gene: TRBJ2-3
CDR3 protein: ASSSIRDRERRGLNTEAF; V gene: TRBV7-8; J gene: TRBJ1-1
CDR3 protein: ASSISTLNRGSNEKLF; V gene: TRBV19; J gene: TRBJ1-4
CDR3 protein: ASSQGGGTYEQY; V gene: TRBV11-3; J gene: TRBJ2-7
CDR3 protein: AWSHGSSGANVLT; V gene: TRBV30; J gene: TRBJ2-6
CDR3 protein: ASSQDLDGSYNSPLH; V gene: TRBV4-1; J gene: TRBJ1-6
CDR3 protein: SVQDRENTEAF; V gene: TRBV29-1; J gene: TRBJ1-1
CDR3 protein: ASSSRAGGVSGANVLT; V gene: TRBV5-1; J gene: TRBJ2-6
CDR3 protein: ASSPLNTEAF; V gene: TRBV21-1; J gene: TRBJ1-1
CDR3 protein: ASSKGAGGNTEAF; V gene: TRBV21-1; J gene: TRBJ1-1
CDR3 protein: ASSLLTDTQY; V gene: TRBV5-4; J gene: TRBJ2-3
CDR3 protein: ASSENGIGGEQY; V gene: TRBV6-1; J gene: TRBJ2-7
CDR3 protein: ASSHPADRGAGSYNEQF; V gene: TRBV7-2; J gene: TRBJ2-1
CDR3 protein: ASSLIGSGANVLT; V gene: TRBV19; J gene: TRBJ2-6
CDR3 protein: ASSVAPRRSQETQY; V gene: TRBV9; J gene: TRBJ2-5
CDR3 protein: ASSYYIPYEQY; V gene: TRBV6-1; J gene: TRBJ2-7
CDR3 protein: ASSRDALSAGELF; V gene: TRBV6-4; J gene: TRBJ2-2
CDR3 protein: ASSQDQGFQDEQF; V gene: TRBV4-3; J gene: TRBJ2-1
CDR3 protein: ASALRAPNTEAF; V gene: TRBV21-1; J gene: TRBJ1-1
CDR3 protein: ASGPRGSYNSPLH; V gene: TRBV19; J gene: TRBJ1-6
CDR3 protein: ASSGGSYEQY; V gene: TRBV19; J gene: TRBJ2-7
CDR3 protein: ASRDLPTGPQH; V gene: TRBV5-4; J gene: TRBJ1-5
CDR3 protein: ASSESGPTYEQY; V gene: TRBV10-2; J gene: TRBJ2-7
CDR3 protein: ASSQDLRRENEKLF; V gene: TRBV4-2; J gene: TRBJ1-4
CDR3 protein: ASSPWGDYEQY; V gene: TRBV6-1; J gene: TRBJ2-7
CDR3 protein: SVEKGARNIQY; V gene: TRBV29-1; J gene: TRBJ2-4
CDR3 protein: ASSPADEQF; V gene: TRBV18; J gene: TRBJ2-1
CDR3 protein: ASSSGTKSYEQY; V gene: TRBV6-5; J gene: TRBJ2-7
CDR3 protein: ASSLVTGAQYEQY; V gene: TRBV7-8; J gene: TRBJ2-7
CDR3 protein: ASSWGRESNQPQH; V gene: TRBV2; J gene: TRBJ1-5
CDR3 protein: ASSTRDSPLDTQY; V gene: TRBV7-6; J gene: TRBJ2-3
CDR3 protein: ASSPRDSSYEQY; V gene: TRBV5-1; J gene: TRBJ2-7
CDR3 protein: AWGDAGTGLHEQF; V gene: TRBV30; J gene: TRBJ2-1
CDR3 protein: ASSIPPTSGLYNEQF; V gene: TRBV19; J gene: TRBJ2-1